The clone carrying this T cell receptor beta chain was recorded at least ten times. Antigen specificity is unknown. The sorted libraries involved the use of about 1 million CD4+ or CD8+ T cells. This sample stems from a study of neurological immune-mediated disorders. Study-wide background: Relapsing-remitting disease affected roughly 31, and secondary progressive 3, of 34 multiple sclerosis patients.

The CDR3 runs to 17 residues. Germline V CDR1 and CDR2: SGHDN, FVKESK. Trimming removed 0 bases at V and 8 bases at J, with 22 bases between. Whole-study findings and limits: When the repertoires were sorted by phylogenetic grouping, those of 18 of 34 multiple sclerosis patients ended up in one related-CDR3 cluster, a possible signature. The expanded clones of different subjects shared no CDR3 amino acid sequences (suggesting private repertoires in all groups).

TCRdb processed the 5' RACE reads anew with MiXCR; each CDR3 protein has one entry. The sample records about 21,000 distinct CDR3 sequences, approximately 15% being singletons. The material sequenced was CD8+ T cells from blood. V gene TRBV14 combines with J gene TRBJ1-2; D call uncertain. This clonotype was obtained from a woman under 30 with multiple sclerosis. Written as DNA, the CDR3 is TGTGCCAGCAGCCAAGATCTTGGAACAGTTTTTTTGAAAGGCTACACCTTC. Its protein is CASSQDLGTVFLKGYTF.